This TCR beta chain was retrieved from a study of blood T cell repertoires in COVID-19. Turning to the study itself: Specimens from acute and convalescent COVID-19 originated in the United States, Italy and Spain. PBMCs, B-cell-depleted T cells, or T cells provided the cDNA or gDNA that made up the material.

A Seattle source enrolled patients during active infection and followed them longitudinally. This CDR3 has 18 amino acids. The germline CDR1 and CDR2 sequences are LGHNA and YSLEER. V was pared by 0 bases and J by 5 bases, with 23 bases between. In the original analysis: Quantification of nucleated cells was approximated via reference gene primer amplification. Measured with immunoSEQ multiplex PCR; TCRdb has only the in-frame clones, and not every one. D and trimming were read from the DNA, whereas the V and J calls and clone size are those reported in that table. The repertoire consists of approximately 300,000 clones, with 88% occurring once and the leading ten covering over 9%.

This clonotype originated in a woman aged 25 to 39 with COVID-19, enrolled during active disease. This chain connects TRBV4-3 to TRBJ2-7; tentative D call: TRBD1 (5 bases). The sample comprised peripheral blood. DNA for the CDR3: TGCGCCAGCAGCCAAGATAGGGGCTTAGGAACCCTGACCCACGAGCAGTACTTC. Amino acids: CASSQDRGLGTLTHEQYF.